This passage covers 2 T cell receptor beta chains from one sample sequenced in a study of shared clonotypes between healthy human individuals. Profiled with immunoSEQ multiplex PCR; TCRdb holds only in-frame clones, not every one. The data show under 2.5 million clones, with about 90% seen just once and around 0.38% held by the top ten. Input material: naive CD4+ T cells from PBMCs. Documented subset: CD45RA+ positively selected. These receptors were collected from a man younger than 35 in good health. Some clones in this sample may be carry-over from other donors' samples.

This clone appeared a single time. The genes are TRBV28 and TRBJ2-2, with 9 bases identical to TRBD2. Germline V CDR1 and CDR2: MDHEN, SYDVKM. J was trimmed by 5 bases and V by 6 bases; bases with no gene match: 7. The CDR3 has 15 amino acids. The CDR3 reads CASRSPLAGTGELFF. In nucleotides, the CDR3 is TGTGCCAGCAGATCCCCTCTAGCGGGAACCGGGGAGCTGTTTTTT.

This clone appeared a single time. The rearrangement joins TRBV6-1 to TRBJ2-4; D perhaps matches TRBD1 (5 bases). Per germline, CDR1 MNHNS and CDR2 SASEGT. This CDR3 is 15 amino acids long. Trimming pared 0 bases from V and 4 bases from J, leaving 10 bases between. CDR3 sequence: CASSEAAGIKNIQYF. The DNA for the CDR3 is TGTGCCAGCAGTGAAGCGGCAGGGATAAAAAACATTCAGTACTTC.